Below are 2 T cell receptor beta chains sequenced from a single sample in a study of post-analysis software for immune sequencing data. Study-wide results and limits: TRBV5-6, TRBV5-1 and TRBV20-1 were among four or five TRBV segments more frequent in patients than controls.

Each TCR beta cDNA library carried unique molecular identifiers. TCRdb re-analysed the PCR reads in MiXCR, keeping a single row per CDR3 protein. The sample includes about 200,000 distinct CDR3 sequences, 29% seen only once; the top ten take about 3.7%. Their cognate antigens are unknown. Sequencing input: blood. The receptors were gathered from a girl aged 2-17 years with multiple sclerosis.

This clonotype was seen more than once but under ten times. The chain uses TRBV21-1 and TRBJ1-5. TRBV21-1 is annotated as a pseudogene. The CDR3 has 15 residues. Here the CDR3 DNA reads TGTGCCAGCAGCAAAGAGTCGGGTTGCAATCAGCCCCAGCATTTT. This sequence encodes CASSKESGCNQPQHF.

This clonotype has more than one count but fewer than ten. J is TRBJ1-5 and V is TRBV10-3; D is uncertain. The CDR3 is 13 residues long. Germline V lookup: CDR1 ENHRY, CDR2 SYGVKD. V gave up 0 bases and J gave up 4 bases, with 4 bases separating them. CDR3: CAISESHNQPQHF. CDR3 nucleotide sequence: TGTGCCATCAGTGAGTCTCATAATCAGCCCCAGCATTTT.